The T cell receptor (beta chain) under discussion was sequenced for a study of shared T cell receptors in the human thymus. TCRdb keeps only in-frame clones here, not all; method: immunoSEQ multiplex PCR. The sample contains 600,000 to 900,000 clones, approximately 83% of which appear only once. The same specimen was also included in a second study, on human thymus T cells.

The TCR was taken from a girl in the first two years of life with a congenital heart defect. Input material: thymocytes.

The CDR3 loop reads CAISERGTDRRFGNQPQHF. The CDR3 nucleotides read TGTGCCATCAGTGAGAGGGGAACGGACAGGCGGTTTGGAAATCAGCCCCAGCATTTT. The chain couples TRBV10-3 to TRBJ1-5; 7 bases agree with TRBD1. The length of the CDR3 is 19 residues. The trim removed 2 bases at V and 4 bases at J, leaving 17 bases unmatched. Germline V gives CDR1 ENHRY, CDR2 SYGVKD.